This T cell receptor (beta chain) is drawn from a study of regulatory T cells in long-lasting Graves disease. Germline loops: CDR1 GTSNPN, CDR2 SVGIG (reference sequence). CDR3 size: 12 residues. After removal of 4 bases from V and 7 bases from J, the junction contained 3 bases not matched to a gene. Described time point: newly diagnosed GD, antithyroid drugs for less than 3 months. The TCR library was made from RNA extracted from PBMCs. Peripheral blood, at about 10 milliliters, went into EDTA tubes. With iRepertoire HTBI primers and Arm-PCR of CDR3 regions, TCR beta libraries were built. TCRdb redid the calling of the multiplex PCR reads with MiXCR, one entry per CDR3 protein. In the table there are under 250,000 distinct CDR3 sequences, around 20% of which are singletons. This clonotype showed up many times.

The receptor was isolated from a female donor with Graves disease. The material was peripheral blood mononuclear cells (PBMCs), obtained at new diagnosis, from a patient treated with antithyroid drugs. V and J are TRBV30 and TRBJ1-2; 10 bases fit TRBD1. CDR3 residues: CAWNRDRGGYTF. CDR3 in DNA: TGTGCCTGGAACCGGGACAGGGGTGGCTACACCTTC.